This T cell receptor beta chain was captured in a study of radiotherapy plus CTLA-4 blockade in lung cancer. Broader study findings: Clones of tumor-derived TCRs expanded in blood after radiotherapy plus ipilimumab.

CDR3 length: 12 amino acids. CDR1 and CDR2 (germline): SQVTM, ANQGSEA. The ends lost 7 bases at V and 5 bases at J; junction bases unmatched: 4. Here immunoSEQ multiplex PCR was the method, and the copy in TCRdb shows in-frame clones only, minus some. The profile shows roughly 24,000 clones, roughly three quarters of them singletons. Points on this clone: The antigen is not known.

The chain joins TRBV29-1 to TRBJ2-5; 10 nucleotides agree with TRBD1. The input for sequencing was peripheral blood, taken from a patient treated with radiotherapy plus ipilimumab. The source is a human donor with non-small cell lung cancer that progressed on radiotherapy plus ipilimumab. The DNA of the CDR3 is TGCAGCGGGAGGACAGGGGGGGAGACCCAGTACTTC. It translates to CSGRTGGETQYF.